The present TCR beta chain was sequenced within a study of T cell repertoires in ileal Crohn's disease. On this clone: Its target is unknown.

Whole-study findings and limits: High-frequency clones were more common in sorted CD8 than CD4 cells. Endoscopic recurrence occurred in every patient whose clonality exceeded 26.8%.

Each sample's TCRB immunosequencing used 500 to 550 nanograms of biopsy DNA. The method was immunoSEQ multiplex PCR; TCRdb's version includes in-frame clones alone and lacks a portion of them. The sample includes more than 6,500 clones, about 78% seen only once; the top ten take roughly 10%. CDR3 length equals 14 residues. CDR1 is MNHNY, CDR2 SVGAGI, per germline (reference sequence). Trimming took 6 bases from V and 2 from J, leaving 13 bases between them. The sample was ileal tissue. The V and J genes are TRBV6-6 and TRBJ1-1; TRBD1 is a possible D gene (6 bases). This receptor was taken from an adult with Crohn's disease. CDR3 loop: CASSVQGDNTEAFF. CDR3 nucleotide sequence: TGTGCCAGCAGCGTACAGGGCGATAACACTGAAGCTTTCTTT.